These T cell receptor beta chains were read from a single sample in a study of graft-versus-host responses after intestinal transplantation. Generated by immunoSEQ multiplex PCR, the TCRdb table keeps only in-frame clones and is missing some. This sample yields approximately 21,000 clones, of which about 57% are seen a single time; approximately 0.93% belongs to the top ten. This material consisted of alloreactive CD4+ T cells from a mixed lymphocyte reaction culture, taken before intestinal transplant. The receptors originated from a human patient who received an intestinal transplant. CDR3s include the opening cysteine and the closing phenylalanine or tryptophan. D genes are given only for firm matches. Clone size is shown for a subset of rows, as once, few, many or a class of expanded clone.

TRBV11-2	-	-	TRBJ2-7	CASSLEQISSYEQYF	TGTGCCAGCAGCTTAGAACAGATTAGCTCCTACGAGCAGTACTTC
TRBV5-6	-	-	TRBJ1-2	CASIQTGTGPDYGYTF	TGTGCCAGCATCCAAACAGGCACAGGGCCGGACTATGGCTACACCTTC
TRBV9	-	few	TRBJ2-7	CASSVEGGPHEQYF	TGTGCCAGCAGCGTAGAGGGCGGGCCCCACGAGCAGTACTTC
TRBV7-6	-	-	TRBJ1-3	CASSLAGQVSGNTIYF	TGTGCCAGCAGCTTAGCAGGACAAGTCTCTGGAAACACCATATATTTT
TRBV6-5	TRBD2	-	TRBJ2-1	CASRGGLAGINEQFF	TGTGCCAGCAGAGGGGGGCTAGCGGGTATCAATGAGCAGTTCTTC
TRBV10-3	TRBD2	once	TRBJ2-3	CAISDFAGGMAQYF	TGTGCCATCAGTGATTTCGCGGGAGGAATGGCGCAGTATTTT
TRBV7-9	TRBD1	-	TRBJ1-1	CASSTRQGADTEAFF	TGTGCCAGCAGCACTCGACAGGGAGCGGACACTGAAGCTTTCTTT
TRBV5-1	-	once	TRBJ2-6	CASSLRGYGANVLTF	TGCGCCAGCAGCTTGCGAGGGTATGGGGCCAACGTCCTGACTTTC
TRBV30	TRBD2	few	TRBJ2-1	CAWSMAGGLAEQFF	TGTGCCTGGAGTATGGCGGGGGGGCTTGCTGAGCAGTTCTTC
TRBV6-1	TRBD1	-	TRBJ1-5	CASSEARQGRNQPQHF	TGTGCCAGCAGTGAAGCCCGACAGGGTCGCAATCAGCCCCAGCATTTT
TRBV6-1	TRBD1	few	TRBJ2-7	CASSLQGARYEQYF	TGTGCCAGCAGTCTCCAGGGGGCGCGTTACGAGCAGTACTTC
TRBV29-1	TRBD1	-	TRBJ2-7	CSVRDRGYEQYF	TGCAGCGTGCGCGACAGGGGCTACGAGCAGTACTTC
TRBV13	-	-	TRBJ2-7	CASSLRRFSYEQYF	TGTGCCAGCAGCTTACGGAGGTTCTCCTACGAGCAGTACTTC
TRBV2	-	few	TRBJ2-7	CASSEAPVPLPSEQYF	TGTGCCAGCAGTGAAGCGCCTGTCCCCCTACCTTCCGAGCAGTACTTC
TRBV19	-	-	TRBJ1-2	CASKVSRDSRGYTF	TGTGCCAGTAAAGTAAGCAGGGATTCTCGTGGCTACACCTTC
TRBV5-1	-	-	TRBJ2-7	CASTSLPVGEQYF	TGCGCCAGCACGTCGTTACCGGTCGGCGAGCAGTACTTC
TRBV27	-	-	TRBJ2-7	CASSFSTGTYEQYF	TGTGCCAGCAGTTTTAGTACAGGAACCTACGAGCAGTACTTC
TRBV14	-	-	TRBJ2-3	CASSQQPLASTDTQYF	TGTGCCAGCAGCCAACAGCCACTAGCCAGCACAGATACGCAGTATTTT
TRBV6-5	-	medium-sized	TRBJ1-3	CASSSTASGNTIYF	TGTGCCAGCAGTTCGACAGCCTCTGGAAACACCATATATTTT
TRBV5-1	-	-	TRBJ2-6	CASSLSRAGANVLTF	TGCGCCAGCAGCTTAAGCAGGGCCGGGGCCAACGTCCTGACTTTC
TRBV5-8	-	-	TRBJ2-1	CASSLVGGLFYNEQFF	TGTGCCAGCAGCTTGGTCGGGGGGCTTTTTTACAATGAGCAGTTCTTC
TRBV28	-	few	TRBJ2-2	CASSLNTGMGTGELFF	TGTGCCAGCAGTTTAAATACCGGGATGGGCACCGGGGAGCTGTTTTTT
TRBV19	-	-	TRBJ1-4	CASTNFGGPKLFF	TGTGCCAGTACTAACTTCGGAGGGCCCAAACTGTTTTTT
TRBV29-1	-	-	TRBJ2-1	CSVLFSGYRSYNEQFF	TGCAGCGTTCTTTTTTCAGGGTATCGCTCCTACAATGAGCAGTTCTTC